The 23 T cell receptor beta chains presented below share a single source sample, sequenced in a study of cytomegalovirus exposure and HLA in healthy donors (TCRdb year 2017). Libraries were made using the immunoSEQ multiplex PCR assay. The multiplex PCR relied on a mix of 60 forward primers for TCR Vbeta segments and 13 reverse primers for TCR Jbeta segments. Held by TCRdb, this immuneACCESS table contains in-frame sequences only and omits some clones. Under half of the omission traces to an unresolved V gene where checked; the cause of the rest is unknown. This sample holds more than 95,000 clones; roughly four fifths were observed only once. 1.8% of the sample is in the top ten clones. Sequenced material: PBMCs. The receptors originated from a man aged 18 to 30 in good health and CMV-seronegative.

The rearrangement joins TRBV9 to TRBJ2-3; 10 positions agree with TRBD2. Per the germline V gene, CDR1 is SGDLS and CDR2 is YYNGEE. Trimming at V came to 4 bases and at J to 0 bases, leaving 11 bases not matched to a gene. The CDR3 spans 18 residues. The CDR3 is CASSLTPGLATSTDTQYF. The CDR3 DNA sequence: TGTGCCAGCAGCCTAACTCCGGGACTAGCGACTAGCACAGATACGCAGTATTTT.

The rearrangement joins TRBV5-8 to TRBJ1-4; possible D gene TRBD1, 5 bases. This CDR3 comprises 14 residues. V was clipped by 4 bases and J by 6 bases, with 13 bases between them. Germline V gene lookup returns CDR1 SGHTS and CDR2 YDEGEE. The DNA for the CDR3 is TGTGCCAGCAGCGGGGGGGAGCCCCATGAAAAACTGTTTTTT. Translation: CASSGGEPHEKLFF. The full variable domain, in which reference TRBV5-8 and TRBJ1-4 provide the parts outside the CDR3, is EAGVTQSPTHLIKTRGQQATLRCSPISGHTSVYWYQQALGLGLQFLLWYDEGEERNRGNFPPRFSGRQFPNYSSELNVNALELEDSALYLCASSGGEPHEKLFFGSGTQLSVL.

The CDR3 here is CASSSGYTEAFF. The CDR3, as DNA: TGTGCCAGCAGCTCGGGGTACACTGAAGCTTTCTTT. The chain is built from TRBV7-9 and TRBJ1-1; no firm D call. The CDR3 contains 12 residues. Per the germline V gene, CDR1 is SEHNR and CDR2 is FQNEAQ (reference sequence). The V gene lost 4 bases and the J gene lost 3 bases, with 6 bases spanning the gap. Complete variable domain (other parts from reference TRBV7-9 and TRBJ1-1): DTGVSQNPRHKITKRGQNVTFRCDPISEHNRLYWYRQTLGQGPEFLTYFQNEAQLEKSRLLSDRFSAERPKGSFSTLEIQRTEQGDSAMYLCASSSGYTEAFFGQGTRLTVV.

A note on this clone: Additional DNA sequences in this sample encode the identical CDR3. V usage is TRBV9 and J usage is TRBJ2-3; 9 bases fit TRBD2. The V and J ends lost 3 bases and 1 base, in that order; junction bases with no gene match: 0. CDR1 and CDR2 from the germline V gene are SGDLS and YYNGEE. This CDR3 is 14 amino acids long. The CDR3: CASSASGGTDTQYF. The CDR3 DNA is TGTGCCAGCAGCGCTAGCGGGGGCACAGATACGCAGTATTTT. The full variable domain, its missing parts supplied by reference TRBV9 and TRBJ2-3, is DSGVTQTPKHLITATGQRVTLRCSPRSGDLSVYWYQQSLDQGLQFLIQYYNGEERAKGNILERFSAQQFPDLHSELNLSSLELGDSALYFCASSASGGTDTQYFGPGTRLTVL.

CDR3 in DNA: TGTGCCAGCTCAAGCAACAGGGAGTTGAGCACTGAAGCTTTCTTT. It yields the protein CASSSNRELSTEAFF. This chain uses TRBV18 with TRBJ1-1; a weak D match, TRBD1 (6 bases). The CDR3 spans 15 residues. CDR1 and CDR2 from the germline V gene are KGHSH and LQKENI. V gave up 5 bases and J gave up 4 bases, with 17 bases separating them.

The chain recombines TRBV27 with TRBJ1-1; D not resolved. The V and J ends lost 6 bases and 11 bases respectively, with 22 bases between them. The germline gives CDR1 MNHEY, CDR2 SMNVEV (reference sequence). The CDR3 covers 14 residues. CDR3 bases: TGTGCCAGCAGGGATTCTTTTCTCGAGGGTGCGGCTTTCTTT. Translated: CASRDSFLEGAAFF.

A few counts support this clone. The chain couples TRBV11-2 to TRBJ1-2; D may be TRBD1 (6 bases). CDR1 and CDR2 from the germline V gene are SGHAT and FQNNGV. The CDR3 spans 15 residues. V lost 2 bases and J 5 bases, leaving 15 bases between the germline ends. The CDR3 DNA follows: TGTGCCAGCAGCTTACCTGGGCAGGGACAATATGGCTACACCTTC. Encoded protein: CASSLPGQGQYGYTF.

This rearrangement joins TRBV6-5 to TRBJ2-2, with D possibly being TRBD2 (5 bases). This CDR3 has 15 amino acids. Looked up from germline, CDR1 is MNHEY and CDR2 is SVGAGI. V was cut by 4 bases and J by 1 base, with 10 bases left in between. CDR3 residues: CASSCDRGNTGELFF. CDR3 coding DNA: TGTGCCAGCAGTTGCGACCGGGGGAACACCGGGGAGCTGTTTTTT.

The chain uses TRBV13 and TRBJ2-7; tentative D call: TRBD2 (5 bases). The CDR3 consists of 11 residues. The V gene lost 9 bases and the J gene lost 3 bases, with 9 bases spanning the gap. Germline values: CDR1 PRHDT, CDR2 FYEKMQ (reference sequence). The CDR3 region has the DNA TGTGCCAGTGGGAGATTCTACGAGCAGTACTTC. Protein product: CASGRFYEQYF.

This clone was seen only a few times. The rearrangement links TRBV11-2 to TRBJ1-4, with D perhaps TRBD1 (5 bases). With 5 bases removed from V and 13 bases from J, the gap between germline ends came to 11 bases. CDR3 length: 11 residues. Germline V gives CDR1 SGHAT, CDR2 FQNNGV. DNA of the CDR3: TGTGCCAGCAGCCCGGGGGGGAGACTGTTTTTT. Translating it yields CASSPGGRLFF.

The V gene is TRBV4-1, the J gene TRBJ2-2; a weak D match, TRBD1 (6 bases). The CDR3 runs 15 residues. Germline assignment: CDR1 MGHRA and CDR2 YSYEKL. V was shortened by 2 bases and J by 3 bases, with 10 bases between the two germline ends. The CDR3 DNA reads TGCGCCAGCAGCCAACTAACAGGGTACACCGGGGAGCTGTTTTTT. It yields the protein CASSQLTGYTGELFF.

This rearrangement joins TRBV4-3 to TRBJ2-2, with TRBD2 as a possible D gene (6 bases). The CDR3 contains 14 residues. The ends were cut back, 4 bases at V and 0 bases at J, with 6 bases in the middle. Germline loops: CDR1 LGHNA, CDR2 YSLEER. The CDR3 nucleotides are TGCGCCAGCAGCCGGGGGGCGAACACCGGGGAGCTGTTTTTT. This codes for CASSRGANTGELFF.

This clone came up a few times. The chain links TRBV7-8 to TRBJ1-6; D possibly corresponds to TRBD1 (6 bases). CDR3 length: 18 residues. Germline-derived CDR1 and CDR2 are SGHVS and FQNEAQ. The V gene lost 5 bases and the J gene lost 0 bases, with 17 bases spanning the gap. The CDR3: CASSLRTARGSYNSPLHF. As DNA, the CDR3 is TGTGCCAGCAGCCTCCGGACAGCTAGGGGCTCCTATAATTCACCCCTCCACTTT.

This clone was detected only a few times. This chain uses TRBV6-5 with TRBJ2-7; TRBD1 matches 9 bases. Germline V CDR1 and CDR2: MNHEY, SVGAGI. The CDR3 loop spans 14 amino acids. V shed 3 bases and J 7 bases; nucleotides not matched to a gene: 7. The DNA of the CDR3 is TGTGCCAGCAGTTATGTGGGACAGGGAATAGAGCAGTACTTC. Translated: CASSYVGQGIEQYF.

This chain joins TRBV4-2 and TRBJ2-7; the match to TRBD1 covers 9 bases. There are 20 residues in the CDR3. CDR1 and CDR2 (germline): LGHNA, YNFKEQ. V dropped 0 bases and J dropped 0; count of bases not matched to a gene: 15. The CDR3 region is CASSQEARTGTGTFSYEQYF. The DNA of the CDR3 is TGTGCCAGCAGCCAAGAGGCCCGTACTGGGACAGGGACGTTCTCCTACGAGCAGTACTTC.

The J gene is TRBJ1-2, the V gene TRBV4-2, with 7 bases matching TRBD1. Trimming at V came to 1 base and at J to 3 bases, leaving 2 bases not matched to a gene. From germline, CDR1 is LGHNA and CDR2 YNFKEQ. CDR3 length: 14 amino acids. The CDR3 is CASSQGGQDYGYTF. The CDR3 DNA reads TGTGCCAGCAGCCAAGGTGGACAGGACTATGGCTACACCTTC.

This chain's CDR3 is CASSASGGIIATQYF. DNA of the CDR3: TGCGCCAGCAGTGCCAGCGGGGGGATCATAGCTACGCAGTATTTT. The rearrangement uses TRBV10-1 and TRBJ2-3; 9 nucleotides match TRBD2. J was trimmed by 8 bases and V by 4 bases; bases with no gene match: 10. The CDR3 contains 15 residues. Germline loops: CDR1 WNHNN, CDR2 SYGVQD (reference sequence).

This clone was found a few times. The chain joins TRBV2 to TRBJ2-5; D not certain. The J call could be wrong; TRBJ2-7 is a better fit for the DNA end. CDR3 length: 13 amino acids. Germline CDR1 reads SNHLY; CDR2 reads FYNNEI. This CDR3 reads CASSPTFSYEQYF. The CDR3 nucleotides are TGTGCCAGCAGTCCGACTTTCTCCTACGAGCAGTACTTC.

J is TRBJ2-1 and V is TRBV9; a possible D gene is TRBD1 (5 bases). Deletions cut 0 bases from V and 0 bases from J, with 13 bases between. This CDR3 region has 17 residues. Germline CDR1 reads SGDLS; CDR2 reads YYNGEE. The DNA of the CDR3 is TGTGCCAGCAGCGTAGCTGTAAGGGGTAGCTCCTACAATGAGCAGTTCTTC. As protein: CASSVAVRGSSYNEQFF.

The chain uses TRBV5-1 and TRBJ2-3; D possibly corresponds to TRBD1 (6 bases). With 3 bases removed from V and 0 bases from J, the gap between germline ends came to 8 bases. Germline values: CDR1 SGHRS, CDR2 YFSETQ. CDR3 length equals 14 residues. In nucleotides, the CDR3 is TGCGCCAGCAGCTACAGGGCTAGCACAGATACGCAGTATTTT. It yields the protein CASSYRASTDTQYF. The full variable domain, with the rest looked up from reference TRBV5-1 and TRBJ2-3, is KAGVTQTPRYLIKTRGQQVTLSCSPISGHRSVSWYQQTPGQGLQFLFEYFSETQRNKGNFPGRFSGRQFSNSRSEMNVSTLELGDSALYLCASSYRASTDTQYFGPGTRLTVL.

This clone was counted between two and nine times. This chain joins TRBV6-4 and TRBJ2-3; D might be TRBD2 (6 bases). V dropped 3 bases and J dropped 4 bases, with 11 bases sitting between them. Germline V gene lookup returns CDR1 MRHNA and CDR2 SNTAGT. CDR3 size: 14 residues. Here the CDR3 reads CASSEDGGADTQYF. The CDR3 DNA is TGTGCCAGCAGTGAAGACGGGGGTGCAGATACGCAGTATTTT.

The chain couples TRBV14 to TRBJ2-2, with TRBD2 matching 7 bases. The V gene end was trimmed by 4 bases and the J gene end by 9 bases; junction bases not matched to a gene: 17. This CDR3 contains 17 residues. CDR1 is SGHDN and CDR2 is FVKESK in the germline V gene. The CDR3 region has the DNA TGTGCCAGCAGCCGCCTTACCGGGGGGTCCTTAGGCCGGGAGCTGTTTTTT. Translating it yields CASSRLTGGSLGRELFF.

The chain links TRBV7-3 to TRBJ2-3; the D is unclear. Germline CDR1 and CDR2: SGHTA and FQGTGA. Deletions cut 2 bases from V and 2 bases from J, with 5 bases between. CDR3 length equals 13 residues. CDR3 residues: CASSLWHTDTQYF. The CDR3 DNA reads as TGTGCCAGCAGCTTATGGCACACAGATACGCAGTATTTT. The full variable domain, with the rest looked up from reference TRBV7-3 and TRBJ2-3, is GAGVSQTPSNKVTEKGKYVELRCDPISGHTALYWYRQSLGQGPEFLIYFQGTGAADDSGLPNDRFFAVRPEGSVSTLKIQRTERGDSAVYLCASSLWHTDTQYFGPGTRLTVL.